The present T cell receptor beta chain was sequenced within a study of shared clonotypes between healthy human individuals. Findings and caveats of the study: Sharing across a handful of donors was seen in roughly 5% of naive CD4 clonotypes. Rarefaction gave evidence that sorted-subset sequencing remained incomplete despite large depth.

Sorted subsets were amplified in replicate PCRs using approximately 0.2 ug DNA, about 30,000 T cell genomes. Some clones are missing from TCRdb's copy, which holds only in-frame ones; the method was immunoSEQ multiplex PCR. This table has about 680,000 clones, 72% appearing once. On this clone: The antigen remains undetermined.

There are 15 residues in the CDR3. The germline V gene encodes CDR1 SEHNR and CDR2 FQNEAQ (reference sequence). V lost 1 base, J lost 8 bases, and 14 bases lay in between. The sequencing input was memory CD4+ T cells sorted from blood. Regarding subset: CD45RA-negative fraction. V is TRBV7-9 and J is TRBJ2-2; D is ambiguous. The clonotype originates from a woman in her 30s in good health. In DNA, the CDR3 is TGTGCCAGCAGCTTAGGGCCTGACTCCCCGGGGGAGCTGTTTTTT. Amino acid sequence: CASSLGPDSPGELFF. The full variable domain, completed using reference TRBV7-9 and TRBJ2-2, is DTGVSQNPRHKITKRGQNVTFRCDPISEHNRLYWYRQTLGQGPEFLTYFQNEAQLEKSRLLSDRFSAERPKGSFSTLEIQRTEQGDSAMYLCASSLGPDSPGELFFGEGSRLTVL.